This T cell receptor (beta chain) stems from a study of T cell repertoires in cytomegalovirus infection. TCRdb ran MiXCR on the reads and lists one entry per CDR3 protein. The repertoire holds 69,000 or so distinct CDR3 sequences, with approximately 30% as singletons. Study results and limitations: There were HLA-C-restricted CMV-specific TCR beta clonotypes dominating the ex vivo response.

The germline V gene has CDR1 SGHAT and CDR2 FQNNGV. This CDR3 contains 15 residues. V shed 2 bases and J shed 0 bases, with 9 bases lying between them. This clonotype has only a few counts. The antigen is unknown. The receptor was isolated from a human donor in good health (CMV status not recorded). Some clones in this sample may be carry-over from other donors' samples. The rearrangement uses TRBV11-2 and TRBJ2-3; D unresolved. The sample consisted of CD8+ T cells from cultured PBMCs, taken from culture after CMV antigen stimulation. The CDR3 bases are TGTGCCAGCAGCTTACACGCGGAAAGCACAGATACGCAGTATTTT. This encodes CASSLHAESTDTQYF.